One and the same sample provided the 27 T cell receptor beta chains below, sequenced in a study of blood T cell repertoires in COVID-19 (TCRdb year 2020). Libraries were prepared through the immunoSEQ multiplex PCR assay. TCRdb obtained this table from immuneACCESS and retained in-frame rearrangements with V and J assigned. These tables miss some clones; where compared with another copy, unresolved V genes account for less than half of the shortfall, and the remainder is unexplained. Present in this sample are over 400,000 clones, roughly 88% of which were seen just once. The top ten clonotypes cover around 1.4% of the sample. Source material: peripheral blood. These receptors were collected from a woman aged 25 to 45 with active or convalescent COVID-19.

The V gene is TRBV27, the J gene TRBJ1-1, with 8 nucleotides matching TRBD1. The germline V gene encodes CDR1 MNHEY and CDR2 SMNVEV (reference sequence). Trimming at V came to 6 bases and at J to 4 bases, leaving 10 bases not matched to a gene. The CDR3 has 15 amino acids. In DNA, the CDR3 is TGTGCCAGCAGCCCCCTGGGTACAGGGGGCACTGAAGCTTTCTTT. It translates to CASSPLGTGGTEAFF.

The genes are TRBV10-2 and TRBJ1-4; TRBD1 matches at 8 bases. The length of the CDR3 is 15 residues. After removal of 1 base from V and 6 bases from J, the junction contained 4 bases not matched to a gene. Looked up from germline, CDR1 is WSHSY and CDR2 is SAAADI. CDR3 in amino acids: CASSEYRGLDEKLFF. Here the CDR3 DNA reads TGCGCCAGCAGTGAGTACAGGGGGTTGGATGAAAAACTGTTTTTT.

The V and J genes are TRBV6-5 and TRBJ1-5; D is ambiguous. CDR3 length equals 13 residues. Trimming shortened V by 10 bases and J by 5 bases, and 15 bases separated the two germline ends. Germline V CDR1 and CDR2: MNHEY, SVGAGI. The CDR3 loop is CATQAGGDQPQHF. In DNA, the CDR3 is TGTGCCACCCAAGCGGGCGGCGATCAGCCCCAGCATTTT.

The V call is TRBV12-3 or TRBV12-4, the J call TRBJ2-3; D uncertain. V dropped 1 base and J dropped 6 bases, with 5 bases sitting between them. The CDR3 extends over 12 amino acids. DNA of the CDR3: TGTGCCAGCAGTTTAGTAGAGGATACGCAGTATTTT. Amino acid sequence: CASSLVEDTQYF.

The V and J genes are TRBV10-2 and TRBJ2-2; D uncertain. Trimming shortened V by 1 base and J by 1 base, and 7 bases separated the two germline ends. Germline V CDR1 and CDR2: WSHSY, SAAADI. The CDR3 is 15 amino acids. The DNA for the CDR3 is TGCGCCAGCAGTGAGTTTAACAAGAACACCGGGGAGCTGTTTTTT. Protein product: CASSEFNKNTGELFF.

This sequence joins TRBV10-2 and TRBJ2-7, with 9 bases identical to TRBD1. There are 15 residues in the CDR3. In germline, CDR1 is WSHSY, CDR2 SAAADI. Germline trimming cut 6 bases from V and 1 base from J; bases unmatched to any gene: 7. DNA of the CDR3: TGCGCCAGCAGGGGGACCGGGACAGGGTCCTACGAGCAGTACTTC. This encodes CASRGTGTGSYEQYF.

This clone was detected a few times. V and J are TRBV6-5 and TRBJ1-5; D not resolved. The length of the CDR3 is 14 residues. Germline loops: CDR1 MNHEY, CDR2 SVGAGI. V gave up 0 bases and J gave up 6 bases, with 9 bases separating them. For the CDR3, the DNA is TGTGCCAGCAGTTACTCGAGCGGGAGTCAGCCCCAGCATTTT. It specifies CASSYSSGSQPQHF.

The CDR3 sequence is CASSQGGLAGADEQFF. As DNA, the CDR3 is TGTGCCAGCAGCCAAGGCGGTCTAGCGGGAGCTGATGAGCAGTTCTTC. This rearrangement joins TRBV3-1 (or the pseudogene TRBV3-2) to TRBJ2-1, with 10 bases identical to TRBD2. Trimming cost V 1 base and J 8 bases; bases outside gene matches: 8. Germline CDR1 is LGHDT and CDR2 is YNNKEL (reference sequence). The CDR3 runs to 16 residues.

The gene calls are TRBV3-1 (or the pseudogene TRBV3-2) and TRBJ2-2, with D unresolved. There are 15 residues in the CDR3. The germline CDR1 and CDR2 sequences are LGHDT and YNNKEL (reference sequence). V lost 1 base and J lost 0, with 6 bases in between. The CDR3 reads CASSQVAANTGELFF. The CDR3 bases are TGTGCCAGCAGCCAAGTGGCGGCGAACACCGGGGAGCTGTTTTTT.

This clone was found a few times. The CDR3 region has the DNA TGTGCCAGCAGTTTATACACTAGCTCCTATAATTCACCCCTCCACTTT. Its protein product is CASSLYTSSYNSPLHF. The chain combines TRBV27 with TRBJ1-6; no clear D gene. The V gene lost 1 base and the J gene lost 0 bases, with 7 bases spanning the gap. The CDR3 sequence is 16 residues long. Per the germline V gene, CDR1 is MNHEY and CDR2 is SMNVEV (reference sequence).

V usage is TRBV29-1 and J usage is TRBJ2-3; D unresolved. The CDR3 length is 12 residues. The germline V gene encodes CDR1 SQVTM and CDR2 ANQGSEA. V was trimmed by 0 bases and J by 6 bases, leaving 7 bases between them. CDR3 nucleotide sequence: TGCAGCGTTGAAGATGAGAGGGATACGCAGTATTTT. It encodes CSVEDERDTQYF.

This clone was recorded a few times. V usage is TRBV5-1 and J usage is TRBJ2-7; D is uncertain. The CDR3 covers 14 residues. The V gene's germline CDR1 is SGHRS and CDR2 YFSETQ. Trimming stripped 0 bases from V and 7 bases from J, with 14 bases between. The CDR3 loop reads CASSLEVETGEQYF. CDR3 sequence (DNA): TGCGCCAGCAGCTTGGAGGTAGAGACGGGTGAGCAGTACTTC.

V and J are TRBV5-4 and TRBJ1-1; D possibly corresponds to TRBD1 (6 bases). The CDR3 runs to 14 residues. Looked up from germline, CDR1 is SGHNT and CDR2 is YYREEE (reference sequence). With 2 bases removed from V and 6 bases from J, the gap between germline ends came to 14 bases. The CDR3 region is CASSFMGGGPEAFF. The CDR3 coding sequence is TGTGCCAGCAGCTTCATGGGGGGGGGCCCTGAAGCTTTCTTT.

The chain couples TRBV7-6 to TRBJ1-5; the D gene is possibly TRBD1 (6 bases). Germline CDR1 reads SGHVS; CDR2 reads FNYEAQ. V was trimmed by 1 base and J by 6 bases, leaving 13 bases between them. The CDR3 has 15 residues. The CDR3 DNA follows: TGTGCCAGCAGCTTAGAGGCGGGGGCAGGTCAGCCCCAGCATTTT. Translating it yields CASSLEAGAGQPQHF. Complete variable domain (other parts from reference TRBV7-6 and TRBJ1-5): GAGVSQSPRYKVTKRGQDVALRCDPISGHVSLYWYRQALGQGPEFLTYFNYEAQQDKSGLPNDRFSAERPEGSISTLTIQRTEQRDSAMYRCASSLEAGAGQPQHFGDGTRLSIL.

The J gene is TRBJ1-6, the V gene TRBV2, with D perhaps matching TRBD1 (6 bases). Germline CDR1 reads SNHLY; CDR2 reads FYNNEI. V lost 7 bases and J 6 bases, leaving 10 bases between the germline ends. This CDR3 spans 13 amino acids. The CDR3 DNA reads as TGTGCCAGCATGGGGGCGGTTAATTCACCCCTCCACTTT. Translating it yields CASMGAVNSPLHF.

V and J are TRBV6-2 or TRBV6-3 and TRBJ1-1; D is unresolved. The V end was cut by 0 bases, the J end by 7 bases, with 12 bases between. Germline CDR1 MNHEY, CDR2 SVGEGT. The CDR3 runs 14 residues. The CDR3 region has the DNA TGTGCCAGCAGTTACTCGAGAGTAGGCGGTGAAGCTTTCTTT. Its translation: CASSYSRVGGEAFF.

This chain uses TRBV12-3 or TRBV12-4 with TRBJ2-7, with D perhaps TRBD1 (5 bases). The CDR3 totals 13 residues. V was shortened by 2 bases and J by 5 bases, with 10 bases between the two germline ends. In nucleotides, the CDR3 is TGTGCCAGCAGTTTAAGGGGAAGGAACGAGCAGTACTTC. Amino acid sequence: CASSLRGRNEQYF.

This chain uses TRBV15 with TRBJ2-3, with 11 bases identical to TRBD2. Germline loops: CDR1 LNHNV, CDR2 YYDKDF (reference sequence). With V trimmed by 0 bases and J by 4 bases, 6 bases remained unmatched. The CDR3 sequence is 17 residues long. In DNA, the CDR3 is TGTGCCACCAGCAGAGATCGAACTAGCGGGGGATCAGATACGCAGTATTTT. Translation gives CATSRDRTSGGSDTQYF.

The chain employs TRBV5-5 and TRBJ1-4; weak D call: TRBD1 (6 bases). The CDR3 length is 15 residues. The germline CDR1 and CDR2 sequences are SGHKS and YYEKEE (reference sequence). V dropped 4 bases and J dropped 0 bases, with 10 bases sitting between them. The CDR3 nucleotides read TGTGCCAGCAGCCATAGGACAGCAACTAATGAAAAACTGTTTTTT. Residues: CASSHRTATNEKLFF.

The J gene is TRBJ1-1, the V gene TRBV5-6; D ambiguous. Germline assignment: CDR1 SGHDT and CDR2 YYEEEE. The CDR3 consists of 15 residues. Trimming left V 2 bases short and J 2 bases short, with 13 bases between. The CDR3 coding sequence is TGTGCCAGCAGCTTAATGAGGGATCCCAACACTGAAGCTTTCTTT. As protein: CASSLMRDPNTEAFF. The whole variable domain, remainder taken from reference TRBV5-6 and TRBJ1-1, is DAGVTQSPTHLIKTRGQQVTLRCSPKSGHDTVSWYQQALGQGPQFIFQYYEEEERQRGNFPDRFSGHQFPNYSSELNVNALLLGDSALYLCASSLMRDPNTEAFFGQGTRLTVV.

CDR3 amino acids: CASSVQGPNEKLFF. DNA of the CDR3: TGTGCCAGTAGCGTACAGGGCCCAAATGAAAAACTGTTTTTT. The rearrangement links TRBV19 to TRBJ1-4; tentatively, D is TRBD1 (6 bases). The germline CDR1 and CDR2 sequences are LNHDA and SQIVND (reference sequence). The V gene lost 6 bases and the J gene lost 5 bases, with 13 bases spanning the gap. This CDR3 is built from 14 residues.

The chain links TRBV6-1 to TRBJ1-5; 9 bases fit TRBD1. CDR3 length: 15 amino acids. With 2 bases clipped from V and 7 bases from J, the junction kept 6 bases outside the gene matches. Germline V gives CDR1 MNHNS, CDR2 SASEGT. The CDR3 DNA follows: TGTGCCAGCAGTGAATTTGTGGGACAGGGCCAGCCCCAGCATTTT. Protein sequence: CASSEFVGQGQPQHF.

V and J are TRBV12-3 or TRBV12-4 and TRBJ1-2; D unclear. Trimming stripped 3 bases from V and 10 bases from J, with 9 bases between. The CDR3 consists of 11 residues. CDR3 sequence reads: CASSFTRNYTF. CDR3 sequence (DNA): TGTGCCAGCAGTTTTACACGAAACTACACCTTC.

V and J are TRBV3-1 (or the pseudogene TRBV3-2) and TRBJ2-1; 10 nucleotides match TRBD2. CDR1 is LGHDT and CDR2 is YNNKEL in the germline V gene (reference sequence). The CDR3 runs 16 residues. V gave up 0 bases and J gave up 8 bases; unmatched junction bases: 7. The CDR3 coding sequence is TGTGCCAGCAGCCAAGATTTAGGGACTAGCGTCCATGAGCAGTTCTTC. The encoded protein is CASSQDLGTSVHEQFF.

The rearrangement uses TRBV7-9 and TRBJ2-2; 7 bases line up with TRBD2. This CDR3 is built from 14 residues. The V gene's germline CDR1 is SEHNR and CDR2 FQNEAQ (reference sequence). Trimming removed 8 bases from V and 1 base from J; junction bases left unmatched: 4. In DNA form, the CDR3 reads TGTGCCAGCGGGCGGGAGAGGAACACCGGGGAGCTGTTTTTT. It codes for CASGRERNTGELFF.

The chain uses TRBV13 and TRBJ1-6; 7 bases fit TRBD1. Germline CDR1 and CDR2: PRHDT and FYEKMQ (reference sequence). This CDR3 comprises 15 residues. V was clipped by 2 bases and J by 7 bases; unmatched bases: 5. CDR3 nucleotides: TGTGCCAGCAGCTTAAGGACAGGCAACAATTCACCCCTCCACTTT. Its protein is CASSLRTGNNSPLHF.

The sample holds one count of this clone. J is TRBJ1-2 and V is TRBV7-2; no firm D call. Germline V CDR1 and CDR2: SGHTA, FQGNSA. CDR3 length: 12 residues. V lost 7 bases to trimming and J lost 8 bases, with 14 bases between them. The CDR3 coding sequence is TGTGCCAGCACCAAAAGCTCTCTCGGCTACACCTTC. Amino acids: CASTKSSLGYTF.